This is a list of T cell receptor beta chains from one sample in a study of early stage breast cancer tumors. TCRdb keeps only in-frame clones here, not all; method: immunoSEQ multiplex PCR. Of some 72,000 clones in the sample, around four fifths were seen once. Input material: blood. Receptors originate from a person in their 60s with breast cancer. The CDR3 runs from the conserved cysteine through the conserved F or W. D genes are given only for firm matches. A clone size is listed for some rows: how often the clone was seen (once, few, many), or a class if it is expanded.

d_call j_call clone_size v_call cdr3_aa cdr3_nt
. TRBJ1-2 once TRBV30 CAWDSGLGNYGYTF TGTGCCTGGGACTCAGGGTTAGGTAACTATGGCTACACCTTC
TRBD1 TRBJ1-5 . TRBV6-5 CASRRQGVNQPQHF TGTGCCAGCAGGCGACAGGGGGTTAATCAGCCCCAGCATTTT
TRBD2 TRBJ2-4 . TRBV7-3 CASSSAGGAANIQYF TGTGCCAGCAGCTCAGCCGGGGGGGCCGCAAACATTCAGTACTTC
. TRBJ2-1 . TRBV2 CASGLSSGEQFF TGTGCCAGCGGACTATCCAGCGGTGAGCAGTTCTTC
. TRBJ1-3 . TRBV5-6 CASSLVLAGIPGNTIYF TGTGCCAGCAGCTTGGTGCTGGCGGGAATCCCTGGAAACACCATATATTTT
. TRBJ2-3 . TRBV27 CASSSQTGTDTQYF TGTGCCAGCAGTTCCCAAACTGGGACAGATACGCAGTATTTT
. TRBJ1-2 few TRBV28 CATLYMGLEGYTF TGTGCCACCTTATATATGGGGTTGGAGGGCTACACCTTC
. TRBJ2-7 . TRBV2 CASSVGEYQYEQYF TGTGCCAGCAGTGTCGGGGAGTATCAGTACGAGCAGTACTTC
. TRBJ2-1 . TRBV6-1 CASRWGQGAYNEQFF TGTGCCAGCAGATGGGGGCAGGGAGCCTACAATGAGCAGTTCTTC
. TRBJ2-5 . TRBV30 CAWSVSETQYF TGTGCCTGGAGTGTAAGTGAGACCCAGTACTTC
TRBD1 TRBJ1-4 . TRBV7-8 CASSGITGGEKLFF TGTGCCAGCAGCGGCATTACAGGGGGCGAAAAACTGTTTTTT
. TRBJ2-3 . TRBV6-5 CASSVTGSHTQYF TGTGCCAGCAGTGTTACAGGGAGTCATACGCAGTATTTT
. TRBJ1-2 . TRBV30 CACPSGGAFYGYTF TGTGCCTGCCCCTCGGGGGGCGCATTCTATGGCTACACCTTC
. TRBJ2-1 . TRBV7-9 CASSPDNNEQFF TGTGCCAGCAGCCCAGACAACAATGAGCAGTTCTTC
TRBD2 TRBJ2-1 . TRBV15 CATSREGLVYEQFF TGTGCCACCAGCAGAGAAGGACTAGTCTATGAGCAGTTCTTC
. TRBJ1-3 . TRBV6-6 CASTGGGNTIYF TGTGCCAGCACGGGGGGGGGAAACACCATATATTTT